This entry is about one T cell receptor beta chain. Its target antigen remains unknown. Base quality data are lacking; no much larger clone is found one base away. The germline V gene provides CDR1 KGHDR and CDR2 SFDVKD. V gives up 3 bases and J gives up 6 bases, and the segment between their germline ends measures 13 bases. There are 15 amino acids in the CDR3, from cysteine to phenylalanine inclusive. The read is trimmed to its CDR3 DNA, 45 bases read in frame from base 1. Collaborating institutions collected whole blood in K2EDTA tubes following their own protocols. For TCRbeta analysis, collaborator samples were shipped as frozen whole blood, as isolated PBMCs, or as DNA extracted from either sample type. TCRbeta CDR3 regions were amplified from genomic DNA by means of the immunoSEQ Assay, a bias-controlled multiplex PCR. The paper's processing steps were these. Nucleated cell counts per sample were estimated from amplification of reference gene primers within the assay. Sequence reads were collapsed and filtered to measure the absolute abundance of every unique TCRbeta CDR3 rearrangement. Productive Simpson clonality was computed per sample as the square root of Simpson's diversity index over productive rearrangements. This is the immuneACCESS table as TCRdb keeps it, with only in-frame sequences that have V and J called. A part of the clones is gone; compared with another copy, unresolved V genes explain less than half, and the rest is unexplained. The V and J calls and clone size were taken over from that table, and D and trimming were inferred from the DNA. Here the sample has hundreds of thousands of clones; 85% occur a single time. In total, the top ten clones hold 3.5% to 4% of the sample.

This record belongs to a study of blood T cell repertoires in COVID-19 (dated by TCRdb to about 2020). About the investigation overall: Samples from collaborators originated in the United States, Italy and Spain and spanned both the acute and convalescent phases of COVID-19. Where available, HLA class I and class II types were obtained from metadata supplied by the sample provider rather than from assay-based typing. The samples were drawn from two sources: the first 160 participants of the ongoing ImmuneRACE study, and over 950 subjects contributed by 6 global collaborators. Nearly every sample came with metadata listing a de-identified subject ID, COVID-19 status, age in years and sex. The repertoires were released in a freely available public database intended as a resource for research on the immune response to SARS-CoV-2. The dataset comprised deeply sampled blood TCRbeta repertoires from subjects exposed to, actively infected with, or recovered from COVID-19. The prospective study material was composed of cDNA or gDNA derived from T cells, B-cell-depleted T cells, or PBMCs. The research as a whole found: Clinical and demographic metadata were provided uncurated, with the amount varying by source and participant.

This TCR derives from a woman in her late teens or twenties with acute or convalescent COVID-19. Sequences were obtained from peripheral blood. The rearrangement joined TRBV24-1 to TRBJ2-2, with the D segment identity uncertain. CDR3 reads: CATSDVTRSAGELFF. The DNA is TGTGCCACCAGTGATGTGACGCGGTCGGCCGGGGAGCTGTTTTTT.